This TCR beta chain emerged from a study of cytomegalovirus exposure and HLA in healthy donors. Study-wide results and caveats: Three CMV-associated chains were confirmed in vitro to be specific for CMV antigens. With high specificity and sensitivity, the classifier reportedly diagnosed cytomegalovirus status.

Note on this clone: Its antigen remains unidentified.

Germline V gives CDR1 SGHRS, CDR2 YFSETQ. There are 19 residues in the CDR3. V was pared by 2 bases and J by 9 bases, with 27 bases between. Primers included in the PCR were 60 Vbeta and 13 Jbeta primers. The table came from immunoSEQ multiplex PCR; TCRdb's copy has only in-frame clones and leaves some out. Here the sample spans roughly 110,000 clones, over 70% being singletons. Sequencing was carried out using PBMCs. V and J are TRBV5-1 and TRBJ1-6; the D gene is possibly TRBD1 (6 bases). The clonotype comes from a male donor in good health and CMV-seropositive. In nucleotides, the CDR3 is TGCGCCAGCAGCTTAGCTAGTACAGGGAAACCTTTTGGCACTTCACCCCTCCACTTT. The encoded protein is CASSLASTGKPFGTSPLHF.